This TCR beta chain was captured by sequencing in a study of vaccination and CD4 T cells after COVID-19. V shed 3 bases, J shed 4 bases, and the junction held 5 bases outside the gene matches. Germline assignment: CDR1 KGHSH and CDR2 LQKENI. The CDR3 totals 14 residues. Regarding treatment: approximately nine-day PBMC culture with coronavirus spike peptide pools or control peptides (ViraFEST assay). Half the medium was exchanged for fresh IL-2 medium on days 3 and 7. The Oncomine TCR Beta short-read assay generated sequence data from the DNA of cultured CD4+ T cells. TCRdb redid the calling of the PCR reads with MiXCR, one entry per CDR3 protein. Of some 13,000 distinct CDR3 sequences in the sample, approximately 39% were seen once. Remarks on this clonotype: Its antigen is not known.

This receptor was obtained from a human donor who had recovered from COVID-19. The chain combines TRBV18 with TRBJ1-2, with 7 bases identical to TRBD1. Sequenced: CD4+ T cells from blood, cultured in vitro. DNA for the CDR3: TGTGCCAGCTCACCGGCACAGGGGAGCTATGGCTACACCTTC. Translating gives CASSPAQGSYGYTF.